Following are 12 T cell receptor beta chains from one sample sequenced in a study of T cells in Graves' hyperthyroidism and ophthalmopathy. RNA transcripts yielded amplified TCR beta CDR3 regions. HTBI primers were used for first-round RT-PCR of the TCR CDR3. MiXCR was run by TCRdb on the multiplex PCR reads, yielding one entry per CDR3 protein. The table lists around 700,000 distinct CDR3 sequences, roughly a sixth of them singletons, with around 15% in the top ten. The source material was blood. The receptors shown here come from a woman aged 50 to 65 with Graves' hyperthyroidism that later progressed to Graves' ophthalmopathy.

The chain is built from TRBV7-3 and TRBJ1-6, with a weak D call TRBD1 (6 bases). This CDR3 region has 15 residues. The ends were cut back, 1 base at V and 6 bases at J, with 10 bases in the middle. Germline values: CDR1 SGHTA, CDR2 FQGTGA. The CDR3 DNA reads as TGTGCCAGCAGCTTAAGGGCAGGGGCTAATTCACCCCTCCACTTT. Translated, it gives CASSLRAGANSPLHF.

The sample holds many counts of this clonotype. This chain uses TRBV7-2 with TRBJ1-2; TRBD1 agrees at 7 bases. With V trimmed by 5 bases and J by 5 bases, 14 bases remained unmatched. CDR3 length: 16 residues. Germline V gene sequence: CDR1 SGHTA, CDR2 FQGNSA. This CDR3 reads CASSPRGPGGRYGYTF. The DNA of the CDR3 is TGTGCCAGCAGCCCGAGGGGGCCGGGGGGACGATATGGCTACACCTTC.

The chain is built from TRBV10-3 and TRBJ1-6, with unresolved D. V dropped 6 bases and J dropped 8 bases, with 14 bases sitting between them. The CDR3 contains 14 residues. Germline CDR1 is ENHRY and CDR2 is SYGVKD. The CDR3 bases are TGTGCCATCAGGAGGACGGGTACGGATTCACCCCTCCACTTT. Its translation is CAIRRTGTDSPLHF.

The J gene is TRBJ1-2, the V gene TRBV14; 7 bases fit TRBD1. Trimming at V came to 2 bases and at J to 4 bases, leaving 13 bases not matched to a gene. CDR1 SGHDN and CDR2 FVKESK come from the germline V gene. The length of the CDR3 is 17 residues. CDR3 loop: CASSQTPWDSPFYGYTF. The CDR3 nucleotides are TGTGCCAGCAGCCAAACACCTTGGGACAGCCCGTTCTATGGCTACACCTTC.

The chain employs TRBV19 and TRBJ1-5; possible D gene TRBD1, 6 bases. Trimming cost V 3 bases and J 3 bases, with 12 bases left between them. Germline CDR1 reads LNHDA; CDR2 reads SQIVND (reference sequence). The CDR3 extends over 15 amino acids. This CDR3 is CASSIGRGANQPQHF. The CDR3 coding sequence is TGTGCCAGTAGTATCGGCAGGGGAGCCAATCAGCCCCAGCATTTT.

The rearrangement joins TRBV19 to TRBJ2-1, with 7 bases that match TRBD2. Trimming at V came to 3 bases and at J to 6 bases, leaving 8 bases not matched to a gene. CDR1 and CDR2 from the germline V gene are LNHDA and SQIVND (reference sequence). The CDR3 consists of 15 residues. CDR3 bases: TGTGCCAGTAGTATGGGCGGCGGGGGTCCCAATGAGCAGTTCTTC. Protein sequence: CASSMGGGGPNEQFF.

This clonotype was detected ten times or more. The genes are TRBV12-3 or TRBV12-4 and TRBJ1-4; weak D call: TRBD1 (5 bases). The V gene lost 3 bases and the J gene lost 7 bases, with 12 bases spanning the gap. CDR3 length: 14 residues. CDR3 region: CASSFRGRAEKLFF. DNA of the CDR3: TGTGCCAGCAGTTTCCGGGGCAGGGCTGAAAAACTGTTTTTT.

In its sample, this clonotype was seen a few times. The chain links TRBV5-1 to TRBJ2-3, with TRBD2 matching over 8 bases. Trimming removed 2 bases from V and 2 bases from J; junction bases left unmatched: 10. This CDR3 is built from 17 residues. CDR1 is SGHRS and CDR2 is YFSETQ in the germline V gene. DNA for the CDR3: TGCGCCAGCAGCTTTCAGGATCCCGGGGGGGCCACAGATACGCAGTATTTT. Translated, it gives CASSFQDPGGATDTQYF.

The chain recombines TRBV29-1 with TRBJ1-2; 7 nucleotides align to TRBD1. This CDR3 contains 13 residues. V trimming: 3 bases; J trimming: 4 bases; junction bases outside the gene matches: 5. CDR1 and CDR2 from the germline V gene are SQVTM and ANQGSEA. The CDR3 DNA is TGCAGCGTTGAGGTTGGGACAGCCTATGGCTACACCTTC. This translates into CSVEVGTAYGYTF.

The gene calls are TRBV6-2 or TRBV6-3 and TRBJ2-7, with 8 bases lining up with TRBD1. The ends lost 4 bases at V and 6 bases at J; junction bases unmatched: 11. The CDR3 is 15 amino acids. Germline V lookup: CDR1 MNHEY, CDR2 SVGEGT. Here the CDR3 reads CASSSHRDRPREQYF. The CDR3 bases are TGTGCCAGCAGTTCCCACCGGGACAGGCCTCGCGAGCAGTACTTC.

The chain combines TRBV27 with TRBJ1-6; D is uncertain. V was shortened by 3 bases and J by 13 bases, with 10 bases between the two germline ends. Per the germline V gene, CDR1 is MNHEY and CDR2 is SMNVEV (reference sequence). The CDR3 totals 12 residues. In DNA, the CDR3 is TGTGCCAGCAGTTTCGGAGCATCCCCCCTCCACTTT. It translates to CASSFGASPLHF.

This clonotype was seen more than once but under ten times. This chain uses TRBV6-1 with TRBJ2-7; a possible D gene is TRBD2 (5 bases). CDR1 is MNHNS and CDR2 is SASEGT in the germline V gene. This CDR3 spans 14 amino acids. V was shortened by 7 bases and J by 7 bases, with 20 bases between the two germline ends. The CDR3 loop reads CASNPRRVGSEQYF. CDR3 DNA sequence: TGTGCCAGCAACCCCCGGCGGGTAGGGTCTGAGCAGTACTTC.